A single sample is the source of the 8 T cell receptor beta chains below, sequenced in a study of radiation and T cells in renal cell carcinoma. Sequencing was performed with immunoSEQ multiplex PCR; in TCRdb, only in-frame clones are kept and a portion is missing. The repertoire holds 15,000 to 20,000 clones, 45% to 70% seen once, with roughly 10% in the top ten. Treatment here: 15 Gy SBRT to primary tumor, nephrectomy 4 weeks later. The starting material was tumor tissue, obtained from a patient whose treatment included radiotherapy and nephrectomy. Receptors originate from a man aged 50-60 years with renal cell carcinoma.

The chain combines TRBV19 with TRBJ1-5; no clear D gene. From germline, CDR1 is LNHDA and CDR2 SQIVND (reference sequence). The V end lost 11 bases, the J end lost 0 bases, and 11 bases lay between the germline ends. This CDR3 contains 13 residues. CDR3 sequence: CAVSRYSNQPQHF. For the CDR3, the DNA is TGTGCCGTGTCAAGGTATAGCAATCAGCCCCAGCATTTT.

V gene TRBV5-1 combines with J gene TRBJ2-4, with D perhaps assigned TRBD1 or TRBD2 (5 bases each). Germline CDR1 is SGHRS and CDR2 is YFSETQ. This CDR3 is 13 amino acids long. V shed 3 bases and J shed 7 bases, with 11 bases lying between them. CDR3 loop: CASSSGDGNIQYF. CDR3 bases: TGCGCCAGCAGCTCTGGGGACGGTAACATTCAGTACTTC.

The V call is TRBV7-2, the J call TRBJ1-4; tentatively, D is TRBD1 (6 bases). The CDR3 has 16 residues. Trimming shortened V by 1 base and J by 12 bases, and 21 bases separated the two germline ends. Germline V gene data show CDR1 as SGHTA and CDR2 as FQGNSA. The CDR3 sequence is CASSLEWRGLGGELFF. CDR3 DNA sequence: TGTGCCAGCAGCTTAGAATGGCGGGGGCTGGGCGGTGAACTGTTTTTT.

V is TRBV7-2 and J is TRBJ2-3; 13 positions agree with TRBD2. The CDR3 is 16 amino acids. With V trimmed by 5 bases and J by 4 bases, 6 bases remained unmatched. Germline V gene lookup returns CDR1 SGHTA and CDR2 FQGNSA. CDR3 bases: TGTGCCAGCAGCGCCAGACTAGCGGGGGGTCCAGATACGCAGTATTTT. This sequence encodes CASSARLAGGPDTQYF.

V gene TRBV7-2 combines with J gene TRBJ1-5, with 8 bases lining up with TRBD1. The V segment lost 1 base and the J segment 3 bases; nucleotides outside the gene matches: 5. The CDR3 spans 16 residues. Germline V gives CDR1 SGHTA, CDR2 FQGNSA. For the CDR3, the DNA is TGTGCCAGCAGCTTAGGATCCAGGGGGCTCAATCAGCCCCAGCATTTT. It codes for CASSLGSRGLNQPQHF.

CDR3 sequence (DNA): TGTGCCAGCAGCCAGGGACGGATCTCTGGAAACACCATATATTTT. This encodes CASSQGRISGNTIYF. V usage is TRBV7-2 and J usage is TRBJ1-3; D might be TRBD1 (5 bases). The CDR3 has 15 amino acids. The germline V gene has CDR1 SGHTA and CDR2 FQGNSA. The V end lost 5 bases, the J end lost 0 bases, and 11 bases lay between the germline ends.

This clone was found a few times. The CDR3 sequence: CASSLSDPGLAGATDTQYF. The CDR3 nucleotides are TGTGCCAGCAGCCTGTCAGACCCGGGACTAGCGGGAGCAACAGATACGCAGTATTTT. The chain employs TRBV11-1 and TRBJ2-3, with TRBD2 identical over 14 bases. The trim removed 5 bases at V and 3 bases at J, leaving 13 bases unmatched. From germline, CDR1 is SGHAT and CDR2 FQDESV (reference sequence). This CDR3 is built from 19 residues.

The rearrangement joins TRBV19 to TRBJ1-3; D remains unclear. The CDR3 is 14 amino acids. Germline loops: CDR1 LNHDA, CDR2 SQIVND (reference sequence). Trimming cost V 3 bases and J 0 bases, with 6 bases left between them. This CDR3 is CASSIAASGNTIYF. The CDR3 region has the DNA TGTGCCAGTAGTATCGCGGCCTCTGGAAACACCATATATTTT.